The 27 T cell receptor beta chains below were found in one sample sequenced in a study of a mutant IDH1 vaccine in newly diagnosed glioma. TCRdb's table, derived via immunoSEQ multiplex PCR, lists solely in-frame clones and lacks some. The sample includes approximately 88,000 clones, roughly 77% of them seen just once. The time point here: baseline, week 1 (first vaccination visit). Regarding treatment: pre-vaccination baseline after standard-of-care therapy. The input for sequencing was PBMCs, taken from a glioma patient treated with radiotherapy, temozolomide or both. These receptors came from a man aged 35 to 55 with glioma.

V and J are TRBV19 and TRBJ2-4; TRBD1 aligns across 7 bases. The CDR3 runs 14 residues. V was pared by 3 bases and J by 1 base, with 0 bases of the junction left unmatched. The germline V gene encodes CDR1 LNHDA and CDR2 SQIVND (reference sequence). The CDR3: CASSMDRAKNIQYF. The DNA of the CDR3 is TGTGCCAGTAGTATGGACAGGGCCAAAAACATTCAGTACTTC.

This CDR3 reads CASSPLGGGLFNEQFF. In DNA form, the CDR3 reads TGTGCCAGCAGCCCCCTTGGGGGGGGGCTCTTTAATGAGCAGTTCTTC. This chain joins TRBV11-2 and TRBJ2-1, with D possibly being TRBD2 (7 bases). This CDR3 comprises 16 residues. V shed 5 bases and J shed 7 bases, with 21 bases lying between them. Germline V gene sequence: CDR1 SGHAT, CDR2 FQNNGV.

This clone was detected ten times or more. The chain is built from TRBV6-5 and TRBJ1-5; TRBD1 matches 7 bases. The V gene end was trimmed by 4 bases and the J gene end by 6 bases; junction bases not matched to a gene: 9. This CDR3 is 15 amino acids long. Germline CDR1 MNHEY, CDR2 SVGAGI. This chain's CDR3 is CASSSVRGRGQPQHF. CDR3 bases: TGTGCCAGCAGTTCCGTTAGGGGGCGAGGTCAGCCCCAGCATTTT.

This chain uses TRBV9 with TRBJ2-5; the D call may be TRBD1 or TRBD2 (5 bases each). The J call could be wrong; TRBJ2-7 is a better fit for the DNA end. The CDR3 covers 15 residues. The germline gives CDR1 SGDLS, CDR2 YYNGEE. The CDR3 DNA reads TGTGCCAGCAGCGTAGGGGGGACGGAAGCCTACGAGCAGTACTTC. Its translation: CASSVGGTEAYEQYF.

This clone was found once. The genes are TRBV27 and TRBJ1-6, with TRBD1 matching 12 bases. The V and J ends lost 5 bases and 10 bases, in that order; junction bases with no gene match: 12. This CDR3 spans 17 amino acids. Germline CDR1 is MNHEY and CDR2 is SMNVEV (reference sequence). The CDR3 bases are TGTGCCAGCAGTCCAGATAGGGACAGGGGGCAACAATCACCCCTCCACTTT. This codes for CASSPDRDRGQQSPLHF.

CDR3 residues: CASSDSTGGGKAFF. The CDR3, as DNA: TGTGCCAGCAGTGACTCGACCGGGGGCGGCAAAGCTTTCTTT. The rearrangement links TRBV6-4 to TRBJ1-1; tentative D call: TRBD1 (6 bases). The CDR3 is 14 amino acids. Trimming shortened V by 0 bases and J by 9 bases, and 14 bases separated the two germline ends. The germline V gene encodes CDR1 MRHNA and CDR2 SNTAGT.

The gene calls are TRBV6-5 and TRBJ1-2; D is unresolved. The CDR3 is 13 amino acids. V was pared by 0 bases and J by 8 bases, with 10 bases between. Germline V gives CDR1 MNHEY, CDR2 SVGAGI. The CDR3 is CASSYSRQLGYTF. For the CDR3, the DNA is TGTGCCAGCAGTTACTCGAGGCAACTCGGCTACACCTTC.

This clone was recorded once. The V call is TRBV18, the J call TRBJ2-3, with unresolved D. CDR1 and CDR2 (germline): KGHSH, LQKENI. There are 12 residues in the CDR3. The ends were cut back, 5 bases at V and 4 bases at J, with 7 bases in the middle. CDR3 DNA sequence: TGTGCCAGCTCAGGGCAGGCAGATACGCAGTATTTT. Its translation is CASSGQADTQYF.

This CDR3 reads CASSSPGSGYNEQFF. CDR3 coding DNA: TGTGCCAGCAGCTCCCCGGGGTCAGGCTACAATGAGCAGTTCTTC. The genes are TRBV7-8 and TRBJ2-1, with D maybe TRBD2 (5 bases). CDR1 is SGHVS, CDR2 FQNEAQ, per germline. V was trimmed by 4 bases and J by 3 bases, leaving 13 bases between them. The CDR3 is made up of 15 amino acids.

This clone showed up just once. CDR3 in amino acids: CASSLAPPPSYEQYF. The CDR3 DNA sequence: TGTGCCAGCAGCTTAGCTCCACCTCCTTCCTACGAGCAGTACTTC. The chain uses TRBV7-6 and TRBJ2-7, with D unresolved. V was trimmed by 0 bases and J by 1 base, leaving 10 bases between them. Germline V gene lookup returns CDR1 SGHVS and CDR2 FNYEAQ. This CDR3 spans 15 amino acids.

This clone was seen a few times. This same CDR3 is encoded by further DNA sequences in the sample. CDR3 nucleotide sequence: TGTGCCAGCAGTCAGACTAGCGGGGGCACAGATACGCAGTATTTT. Protein: CASSQTSGGTDTQYF. V gene TRBV6-4 combines with J gene TRBJ2-3; 11 bases fit TRBD2. Per the germline V gene, CDR1 is MRHNA and CDR2 is SNTAGT. This CDR3 is 15 amino acids long. The V segment lost 5 bases and the J segment 1 base; nucleotides outside the gene matches: 2.

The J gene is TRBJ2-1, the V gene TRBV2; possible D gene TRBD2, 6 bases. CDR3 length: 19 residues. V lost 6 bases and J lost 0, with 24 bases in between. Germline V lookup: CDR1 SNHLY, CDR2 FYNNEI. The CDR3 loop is CASSFPGGRVGSSYNEQFF. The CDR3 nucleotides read TGTGCCAGCAGCTTCCCTGGGGGACGTGTCGGGAGCTCCTACAATGAGCAGTTCTTC.

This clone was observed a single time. CDR3 in DNA: TGTGCCAGCAGCTTTATTGACGGGGAGACCCAGTACTTC. As protein: CASSFIDGETQYF. This chain links TRBV5-4 with TRBJ2-5, with unresolved D. The V and J ends lost 2 bases and 5 bases respectively, with 10 bases between them. The CDR3 loop spans 13 amino acids. The germline CDR1 and CDR2 sequences are SGHNT and YYREEE (reference sequence).

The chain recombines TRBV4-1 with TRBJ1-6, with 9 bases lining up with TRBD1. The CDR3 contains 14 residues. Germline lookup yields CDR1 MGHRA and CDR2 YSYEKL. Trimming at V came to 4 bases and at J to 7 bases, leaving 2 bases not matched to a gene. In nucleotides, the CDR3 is TGCGCCAGCAGCCGAGACAGGGGGAATTCACCCCTCCACTTT. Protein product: CASSRDRGNSPLHF.

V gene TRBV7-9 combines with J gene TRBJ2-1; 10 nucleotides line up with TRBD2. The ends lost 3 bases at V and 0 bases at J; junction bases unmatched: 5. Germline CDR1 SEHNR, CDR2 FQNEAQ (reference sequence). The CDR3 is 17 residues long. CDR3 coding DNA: TGTGCCAGCAGCTTCGAAGCGGGAGGGAGCTCCTACAATGAGCAGTTCTTC. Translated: CASSFEAGGSSYNEQFF.

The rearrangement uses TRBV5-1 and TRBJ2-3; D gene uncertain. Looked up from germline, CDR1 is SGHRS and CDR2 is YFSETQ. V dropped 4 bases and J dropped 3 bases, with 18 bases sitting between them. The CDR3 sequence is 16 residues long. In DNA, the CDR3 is TGCGCCAGCAGCCCGGGCGGAGTCGTTATAACAGATACGCAGTATTTT. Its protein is CASSPGGVVITDTQYF.

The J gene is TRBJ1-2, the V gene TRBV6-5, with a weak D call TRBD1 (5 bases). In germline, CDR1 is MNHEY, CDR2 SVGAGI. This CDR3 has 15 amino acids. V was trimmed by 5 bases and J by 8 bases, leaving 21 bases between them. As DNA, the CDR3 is TGTGCCAGCAGTACGGGATCCGGGACGAGGGACGGCTACACCTTC. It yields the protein CASSTGSGTRDGYTF.

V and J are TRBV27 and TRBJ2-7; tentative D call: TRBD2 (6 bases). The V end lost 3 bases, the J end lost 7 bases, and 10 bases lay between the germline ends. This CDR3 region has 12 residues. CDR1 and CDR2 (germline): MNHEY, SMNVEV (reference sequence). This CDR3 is CASSFLRGEQYF. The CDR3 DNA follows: TGTGCCAGCAGTTTTTTGCGGGGAGAGCAGTACTTC.

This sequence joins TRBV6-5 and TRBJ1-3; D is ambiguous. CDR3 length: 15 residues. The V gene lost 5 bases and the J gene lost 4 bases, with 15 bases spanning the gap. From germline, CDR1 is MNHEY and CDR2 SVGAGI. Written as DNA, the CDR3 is TGTGCCAGCAGTCAGGACGGTGAGAGCGGAAACACCATATATTTT. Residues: CASSQDGESGNTIYF.

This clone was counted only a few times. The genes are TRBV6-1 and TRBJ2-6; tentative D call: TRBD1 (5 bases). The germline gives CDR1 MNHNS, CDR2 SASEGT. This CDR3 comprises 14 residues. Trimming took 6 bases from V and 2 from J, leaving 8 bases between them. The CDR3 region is CASSRAPGANVLTF. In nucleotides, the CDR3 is TGTGCCAGCAGCAGGGCTCCTGGGGCCAACGTCCTGACTTTC.

CDR3 sequence reads: CASSPRLGTDTQYF. CDR3 in DNA: TGTGCCAGCAGCCCCCGGCTTGGCACAGATACGCAGTATTTT. The rearrangement links TRBV9 to TRBJ2-3; D gene unclear. The CDR3 is 14 amino acids. V lost 4 bases, J lost 1 base, and 10 bases lay in between. Germline V gene lookup returns CDR1 SGDLS and CDR2 YYNGEE.

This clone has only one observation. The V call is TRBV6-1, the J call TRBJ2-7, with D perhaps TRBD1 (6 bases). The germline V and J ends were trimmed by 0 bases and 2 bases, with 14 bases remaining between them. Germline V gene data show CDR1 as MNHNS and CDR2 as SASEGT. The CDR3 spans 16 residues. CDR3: CASSEALTGLPYEQYF. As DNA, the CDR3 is TGTGCCAGCAGTGAAGCGCTGACAGGTCTGCCCTACGAGCAGTACTTC.

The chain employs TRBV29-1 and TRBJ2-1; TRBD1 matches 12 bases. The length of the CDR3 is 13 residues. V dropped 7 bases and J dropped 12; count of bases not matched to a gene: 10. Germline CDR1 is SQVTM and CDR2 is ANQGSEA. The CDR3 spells CSAPGQGAFTQFF. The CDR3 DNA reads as TGCAGCGCACCGGGACAGGGGGCGTTTACGCAGTTCTTC.

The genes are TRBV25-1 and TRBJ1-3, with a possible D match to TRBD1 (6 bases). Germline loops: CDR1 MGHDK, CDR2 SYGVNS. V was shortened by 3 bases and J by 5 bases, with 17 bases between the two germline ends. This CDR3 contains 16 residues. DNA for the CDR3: TGTGCCAGCAGTGATGGACAGTCCAAAAGCAGAAACACCATATATTTT. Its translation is CASSDGQSKSRNTIYF.

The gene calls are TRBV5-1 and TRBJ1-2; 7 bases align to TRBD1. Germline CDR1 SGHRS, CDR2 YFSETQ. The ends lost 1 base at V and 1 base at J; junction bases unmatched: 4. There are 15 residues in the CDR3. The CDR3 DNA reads TGCGCCAGCAGCTTGAGGACAGGACATAACTATGGCTACACCTTC. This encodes CASSLRTGHNYGYTF. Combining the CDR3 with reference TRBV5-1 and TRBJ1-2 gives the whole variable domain KAGVTQTPRYLIKTRGQQVTLSCSPISGHRSVSWYQQTPGQGLQFLFEYFSETQRNKGNFPGRFSGRQFSNSRSEMNVSTLELGDSALYLCASSLRTGHNYGYTFGSGTRLTVV.

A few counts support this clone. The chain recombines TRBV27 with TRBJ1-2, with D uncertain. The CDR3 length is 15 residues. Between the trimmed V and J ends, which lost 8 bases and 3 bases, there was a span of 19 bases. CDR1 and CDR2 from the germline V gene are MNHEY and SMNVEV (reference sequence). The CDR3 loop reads CASRLNTQLDYGYTF. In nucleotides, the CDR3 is TGTGCCAGCCGATTAAACACTCAACTGGACTATGGCTACACCTTC.

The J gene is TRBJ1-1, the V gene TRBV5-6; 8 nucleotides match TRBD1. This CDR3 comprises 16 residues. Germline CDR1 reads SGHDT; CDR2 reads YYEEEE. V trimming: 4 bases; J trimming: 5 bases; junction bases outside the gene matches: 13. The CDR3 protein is CASSPRTGRRLTEAFF. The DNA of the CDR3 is TGTGCCAGCAGCCCCCGGACAGGGCGACGTCTAACTGAAGCTTTCTTT.